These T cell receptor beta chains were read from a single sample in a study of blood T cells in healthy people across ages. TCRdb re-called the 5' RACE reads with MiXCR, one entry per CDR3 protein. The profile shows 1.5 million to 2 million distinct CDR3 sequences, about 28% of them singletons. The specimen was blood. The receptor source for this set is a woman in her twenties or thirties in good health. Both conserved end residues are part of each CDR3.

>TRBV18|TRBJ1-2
CASSKDTNYGYTF
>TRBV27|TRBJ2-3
CASTRDSRTDTQYF
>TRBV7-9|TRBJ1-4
CASSFGTGVMNEKLFF
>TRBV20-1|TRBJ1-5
CRAFDGDQPQHF
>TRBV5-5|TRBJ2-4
CASSLWGENIQYF
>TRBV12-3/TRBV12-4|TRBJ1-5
CASSMDRLSNQPQHF
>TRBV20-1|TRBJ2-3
CSAGEGALDTQYF
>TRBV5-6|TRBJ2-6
CASTFRPDRSGANVLTF
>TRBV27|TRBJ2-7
CASSLRGRGGSSYEQYF
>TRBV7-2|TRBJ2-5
CASSNTQELQETQYF
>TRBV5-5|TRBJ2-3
CASSGFSGADTQYF
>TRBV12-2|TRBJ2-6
CATTAGAPRSGANVLTF
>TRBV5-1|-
CASSPGYSGVVYEQYF
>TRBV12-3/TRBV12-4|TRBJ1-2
CASSRDRASGYTF
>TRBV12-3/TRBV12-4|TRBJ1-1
CASSQGGALLTEAFF
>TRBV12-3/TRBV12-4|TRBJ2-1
CASNVAGYNEQFF
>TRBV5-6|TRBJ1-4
CASSLAPKPTNEKLFF
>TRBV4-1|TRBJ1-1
CASSQEVPAGSEAFF
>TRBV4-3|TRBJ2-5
CASSQGVGAYGQETQYF
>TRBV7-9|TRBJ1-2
CASAGRERDGYTF
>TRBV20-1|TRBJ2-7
CSARDGDRASYEQYF
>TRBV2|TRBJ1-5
CASSTQGGNQPQHF
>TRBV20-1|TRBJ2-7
CSARDLGQSSYEQYF
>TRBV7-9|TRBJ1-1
CASSSRGSDGLIMNTEAFF
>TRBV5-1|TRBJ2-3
CASSRWGSLEGDTQYF
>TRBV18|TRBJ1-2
CASSPPTENYGYTF
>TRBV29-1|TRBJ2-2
CSVGASGYSGELFF
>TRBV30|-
CAWSSPRDRGPYEQYF
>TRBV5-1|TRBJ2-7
CASSLERQGVRSYEQYF
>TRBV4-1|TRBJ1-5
CASSQVSYSNQPQHF
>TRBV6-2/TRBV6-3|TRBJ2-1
CASRDSSGSYNEQFF
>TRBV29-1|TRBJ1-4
CSAWLGATNEKLFF
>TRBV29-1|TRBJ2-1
CSVDRLAGTTGEQFF
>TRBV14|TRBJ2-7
CASSQRFTEGQYF
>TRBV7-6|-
CASSLVGWDNEQYF